The T cell receptor (beta chain) described here comes from a study of beta chain features in type 1 diabetes. As every portion of the isolated RNA was reverse transcribed, the sequencing read expressed TCRB transcripts. Profiling relied on immunoSEQ multiplex PCR, and the TCRdb table lists in-frame clones only, not all of them. The data contain around 280,000 clones, about 15% of them singletons. In germline, CDR1 is SGHRS, CDR2 YFSETQ. The V end lost 4 bases, the J end lost 4 bases, and 14 bases lay between the germline ends. CDR3 length: 14 residues. Remarks on this clone: Its antigen is undetermined.

The study, taken as a whole, reports: Moderately but significantly shorter TCRB CDR3s were found in Type 1 diabetes patients in all four CD4+ subsets.

The sequenced sample consisted of naive CD4+ T cells from blood. This receptor was identified in a man between 18 and 29 years old with type 1 diabetes. The J gene is TRBJ2-5, the V gene TRBV5-1; D remains unclear. CDR3 DNA sequence: TGCGCCAGCAGCCTCCGTCCCTCTCCAGAGACCCAGTACTTC. Translated: CASSLRPSPETQYF.